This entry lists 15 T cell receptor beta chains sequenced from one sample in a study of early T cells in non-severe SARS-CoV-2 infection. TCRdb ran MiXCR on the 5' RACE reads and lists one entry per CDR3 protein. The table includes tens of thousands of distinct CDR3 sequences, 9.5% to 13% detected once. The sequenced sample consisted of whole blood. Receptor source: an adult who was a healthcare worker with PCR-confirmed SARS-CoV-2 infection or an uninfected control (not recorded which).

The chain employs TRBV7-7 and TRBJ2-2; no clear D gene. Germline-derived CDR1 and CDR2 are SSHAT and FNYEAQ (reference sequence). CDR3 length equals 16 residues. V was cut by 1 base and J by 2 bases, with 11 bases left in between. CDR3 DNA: TGTGCCAGCAGCTTAGATCGAGCAGGAAACACCGGGGAGCTGTTTTTT. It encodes CASSLDRAGNTGELFF.

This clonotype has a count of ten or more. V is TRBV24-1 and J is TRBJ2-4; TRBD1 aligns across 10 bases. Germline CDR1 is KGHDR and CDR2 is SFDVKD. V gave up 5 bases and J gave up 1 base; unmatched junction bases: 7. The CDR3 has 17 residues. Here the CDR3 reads CATSAPPGQGAKNIQYF. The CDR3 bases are TGTGCCACCAGTGCTCCCCCGGGACAGGGGGCCAAAAACATTCAGTACTTC.

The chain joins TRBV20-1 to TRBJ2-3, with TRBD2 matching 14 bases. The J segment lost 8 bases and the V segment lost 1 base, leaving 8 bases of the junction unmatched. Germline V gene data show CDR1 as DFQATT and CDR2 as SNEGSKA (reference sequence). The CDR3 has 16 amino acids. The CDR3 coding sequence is TGCAGTGCTAGAGTCCGACTAGCGGGGGGGTCGGGTACGCAGTATTTT. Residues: CSARVRLAGGSGTQYF.

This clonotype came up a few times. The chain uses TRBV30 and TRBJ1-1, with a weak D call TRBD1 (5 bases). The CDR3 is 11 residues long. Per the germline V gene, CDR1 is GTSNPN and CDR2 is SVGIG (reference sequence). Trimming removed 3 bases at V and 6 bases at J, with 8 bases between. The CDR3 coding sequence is TGTGCCTGGAGCAGGGTTGCTGAAGCTTTCTTT. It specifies CAWSRVAEAFF.

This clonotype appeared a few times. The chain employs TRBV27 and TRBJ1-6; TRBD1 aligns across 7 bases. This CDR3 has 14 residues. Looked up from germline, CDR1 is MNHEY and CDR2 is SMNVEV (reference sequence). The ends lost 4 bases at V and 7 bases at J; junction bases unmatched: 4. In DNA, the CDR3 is TGTGCCAGCAGTTCCCGACAGGGCAATTCACCCCTCCACTTT. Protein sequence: CASSSRQGNSPLHF.

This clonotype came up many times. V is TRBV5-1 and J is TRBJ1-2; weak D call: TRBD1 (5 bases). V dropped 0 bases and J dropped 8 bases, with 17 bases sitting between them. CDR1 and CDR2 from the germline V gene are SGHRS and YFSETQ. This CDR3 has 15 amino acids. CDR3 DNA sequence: TGCGCCAGCAGCTTGGAACCGGGCCGCGGGGCGGGCTACACCTTC. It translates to CASSLEPGRGAGYTF.

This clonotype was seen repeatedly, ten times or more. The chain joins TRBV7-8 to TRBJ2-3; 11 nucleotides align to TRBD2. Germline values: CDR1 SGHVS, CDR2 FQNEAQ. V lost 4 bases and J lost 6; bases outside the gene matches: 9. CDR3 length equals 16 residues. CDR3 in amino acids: CASSSTSGVGGDTQYF. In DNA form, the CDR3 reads TGTGCCAGCAGCTCGACTAGCGGGGTTGGAGGGGATACGCAGTATTTT.

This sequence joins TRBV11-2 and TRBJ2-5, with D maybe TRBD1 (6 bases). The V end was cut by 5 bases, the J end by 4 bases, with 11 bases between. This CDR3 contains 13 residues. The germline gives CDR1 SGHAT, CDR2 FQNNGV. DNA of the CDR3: TGTGCCAGCAGCCGAAGGGACATAGAGACCCAGTACTTC. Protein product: CASSRRDIETQYF.

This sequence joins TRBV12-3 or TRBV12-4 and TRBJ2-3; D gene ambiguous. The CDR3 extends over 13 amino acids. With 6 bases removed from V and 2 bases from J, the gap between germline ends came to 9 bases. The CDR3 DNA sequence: TGTGCCAGCAGCCGCCCCAACACAGATACGCAGTATTTT. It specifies CASSRPNTDTQYF.

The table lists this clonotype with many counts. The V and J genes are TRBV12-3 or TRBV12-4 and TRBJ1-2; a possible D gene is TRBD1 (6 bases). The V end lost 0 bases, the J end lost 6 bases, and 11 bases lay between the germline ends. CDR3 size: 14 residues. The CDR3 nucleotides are TGTGCCAGCAGTTTAGCCGGGGGGGCCGATGGCTACACCTTC. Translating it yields CASSLAGGADGYTF.

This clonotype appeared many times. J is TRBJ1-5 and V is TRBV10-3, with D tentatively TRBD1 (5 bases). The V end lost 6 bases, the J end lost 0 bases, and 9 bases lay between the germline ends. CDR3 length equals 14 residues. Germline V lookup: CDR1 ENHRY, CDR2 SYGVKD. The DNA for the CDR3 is TGTGCCATCAGAGGGGCGTCTAGCAATCAGCCCCAGCATTTT. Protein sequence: CAIRGASSNQPQHF.

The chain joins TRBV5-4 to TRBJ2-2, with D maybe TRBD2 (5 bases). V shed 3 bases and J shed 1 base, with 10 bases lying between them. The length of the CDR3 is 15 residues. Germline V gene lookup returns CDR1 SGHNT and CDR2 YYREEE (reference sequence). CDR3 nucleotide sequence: TGTGCCAGCAGCTCGGGGTTTGAGAACACCGGGGAGCTGTTTTTT. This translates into CASSSGFENTGELFF.

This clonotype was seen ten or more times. The CDR3 loop is CSAGTGSDEQYF. CDR3 bases: TGCAGCGCCGGGACAGGGTCCGACGAGCAGTACTTC. The chain links TRBV29-1 to TRBJ2-7, with 9 bases aligning to TRBD1. Germline V gene sequence: CDR1 SQVTM, CDR2 ANQGSEA. The V gene end was trimmed by 7 bases and the J gene end by 5 bases; junction bases not matched to a gene: 6. The CDR3 covers 12 residues.

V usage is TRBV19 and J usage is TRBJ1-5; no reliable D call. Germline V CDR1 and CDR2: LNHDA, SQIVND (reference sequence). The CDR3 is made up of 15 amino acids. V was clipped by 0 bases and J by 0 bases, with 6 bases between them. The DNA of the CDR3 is TGTGCCAGTAGTATAGAAGCCAGTAGCAATCAGCCCCAGCATTTT. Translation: CASSIEASSNQPQHF.

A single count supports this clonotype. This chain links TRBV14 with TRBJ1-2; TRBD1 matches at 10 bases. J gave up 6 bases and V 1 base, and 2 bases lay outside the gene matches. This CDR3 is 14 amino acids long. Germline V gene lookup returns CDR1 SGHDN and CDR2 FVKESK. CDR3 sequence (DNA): TGTGCCAGCAGCCAAGGAGGGACAGGGGATGGCTACACCTTC. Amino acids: CASSQGGTGDGYTF.